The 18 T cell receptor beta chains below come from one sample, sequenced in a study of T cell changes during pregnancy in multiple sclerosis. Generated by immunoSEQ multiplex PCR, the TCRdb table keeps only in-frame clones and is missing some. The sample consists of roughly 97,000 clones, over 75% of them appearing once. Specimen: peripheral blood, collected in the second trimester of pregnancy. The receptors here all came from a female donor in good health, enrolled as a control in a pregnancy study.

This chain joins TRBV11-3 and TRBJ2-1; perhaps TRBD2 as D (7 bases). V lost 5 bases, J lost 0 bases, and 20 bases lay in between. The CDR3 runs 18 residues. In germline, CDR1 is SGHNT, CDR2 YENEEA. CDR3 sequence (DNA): TGTGCCAGCAGCCGCTTGGGGGCGGGGGAAGACTCCTACAATGAGCAGTTCTTC. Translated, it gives CASSRLGAGEDSYNEQFF.

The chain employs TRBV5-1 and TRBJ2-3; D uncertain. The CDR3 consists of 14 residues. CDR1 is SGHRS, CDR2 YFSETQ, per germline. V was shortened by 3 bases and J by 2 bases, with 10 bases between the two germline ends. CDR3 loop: CASSSVATTDTQYF. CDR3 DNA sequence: TGCGCCAGCAGCTCGGTAGCTACCACAGATACGCAGTATTTT.

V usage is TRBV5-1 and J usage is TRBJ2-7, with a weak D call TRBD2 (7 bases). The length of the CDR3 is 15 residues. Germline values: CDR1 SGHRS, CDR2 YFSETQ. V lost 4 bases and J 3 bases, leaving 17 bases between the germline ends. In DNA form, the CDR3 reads TGCGCCAGCAGCCCGGATGGGGGGGCAGGCTACGAGCAGTACTTC. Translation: CASSPDGGAGYEQYF.

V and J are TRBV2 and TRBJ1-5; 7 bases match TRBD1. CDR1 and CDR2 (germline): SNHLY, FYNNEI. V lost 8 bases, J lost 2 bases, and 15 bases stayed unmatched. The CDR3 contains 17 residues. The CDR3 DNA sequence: TGTGCCAGCGGAGCGGACAGGAGGATGCTCGGCAATCAGCCCCAGCATTTT. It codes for CASGADRRMLGNQPQHF.

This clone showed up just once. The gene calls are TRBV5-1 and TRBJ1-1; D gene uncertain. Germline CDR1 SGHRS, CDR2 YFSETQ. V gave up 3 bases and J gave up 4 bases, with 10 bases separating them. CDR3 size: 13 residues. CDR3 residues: CASSWGAGTEAFF. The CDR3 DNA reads TGCGCCAGCAGCTGGGGAGCTGGCACTGAAGCTTTCTTT. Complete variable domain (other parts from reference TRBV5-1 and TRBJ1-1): KAGVTQTPRYLIKTRGQQVTLSCSPISGHRSVSWYQQTPGQGLQFLFEYFSETQRNKGNFPGRFSGRQFSNSRSEMNVSTLELGDSALYLCASSWGAGTEAFFGQGTRLTVV.

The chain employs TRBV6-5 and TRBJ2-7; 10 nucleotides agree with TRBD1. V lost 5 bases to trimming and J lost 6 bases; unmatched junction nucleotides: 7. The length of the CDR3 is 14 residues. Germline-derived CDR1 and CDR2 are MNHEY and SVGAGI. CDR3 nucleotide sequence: TGTGCCAGCAGTGACAGGGGGCTTTCGGGCGAGCAGTACTTC. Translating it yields CASSDRGLSGEQYF.

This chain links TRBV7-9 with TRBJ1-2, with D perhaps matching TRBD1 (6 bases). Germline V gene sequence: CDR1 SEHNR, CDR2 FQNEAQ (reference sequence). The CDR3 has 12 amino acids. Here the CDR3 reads CVGGGLNYGYTF. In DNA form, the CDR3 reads TGTGTTGGGGGGGGGCTCAACTATGGCTACACCTTC.

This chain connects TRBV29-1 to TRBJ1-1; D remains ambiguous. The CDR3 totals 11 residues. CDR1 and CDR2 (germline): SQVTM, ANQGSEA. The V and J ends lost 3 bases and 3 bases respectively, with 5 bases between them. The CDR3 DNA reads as TGCAGCGTTGATGAGGACACTGAAGCTTTCTTT. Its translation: CSVDEDTEAFF.

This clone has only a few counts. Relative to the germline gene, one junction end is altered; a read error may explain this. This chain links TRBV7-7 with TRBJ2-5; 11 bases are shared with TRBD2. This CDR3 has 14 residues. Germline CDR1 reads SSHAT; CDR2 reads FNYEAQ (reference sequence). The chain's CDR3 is CASSPGLAEETQYF. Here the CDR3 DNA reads TGTGCTAGCAGCCCGGGACTAGCGGAAGAGACCCAGTACTTC.

In DNA, the CDR3 is TGTGCCAGCAGCTTATTCTCGGGATATACTGAAGCTTTCTTT. It specifies CASSLFSGYTEAFF. The chain carries TRBV7-9 and TRBJ1-1, with D unclear. CDR1 is SEHNR and CDR2 is FQNEAQ in the germline V gene (reference sequence). With 2 bases removed from V and 5 bases from J, the gap between germline ends came to 12 bases. The length of the CDR3 is 14 residues.

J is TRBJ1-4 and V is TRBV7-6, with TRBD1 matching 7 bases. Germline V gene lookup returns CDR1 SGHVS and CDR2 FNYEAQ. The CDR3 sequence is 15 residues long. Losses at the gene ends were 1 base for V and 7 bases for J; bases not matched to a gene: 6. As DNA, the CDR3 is TGTGCCAGCAGCTTAGGAGGGGGCTTTTCTGAAAAACTGTTTTTT. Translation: CASSLGGGFSEKLFF.

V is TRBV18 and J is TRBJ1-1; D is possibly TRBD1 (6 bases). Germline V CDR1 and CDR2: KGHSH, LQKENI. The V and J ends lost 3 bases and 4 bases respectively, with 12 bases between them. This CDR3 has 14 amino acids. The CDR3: CASSPSRGSTEAFF. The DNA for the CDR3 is TGTGCCAGCTCACCCAGTAGGGGGAGCACTGAAGCTTTCTTT. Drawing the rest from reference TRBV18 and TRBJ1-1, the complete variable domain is NAGVMQNPRHLVRRRGQEARLRCSPMKGHSHVYWYRQLPEEGLKFMVYLQKENIIDESGMPKERFSAEFPKEGPSILRIQQVVRGDSAAYFCASSPSRGSTEAFFGQGTRLTVV.

CDR3 DNA sequence: TGCGCCAGCAGCGTGGGAGGCGCCGGGGAGCTGTTTTTT. As protein: CASSVGGAGELFF. The V gene is TRBV5-1, the J gene TRBJ2-2, with D possibly TRBD2 on 6 matching bases. Germline CDR1 is SGHRS and CDR2 is YFSETQ. V was trimmed by 4 bases and J by 6 bases, leaving 10 bases between them. This CDR3 contains 13 residues.

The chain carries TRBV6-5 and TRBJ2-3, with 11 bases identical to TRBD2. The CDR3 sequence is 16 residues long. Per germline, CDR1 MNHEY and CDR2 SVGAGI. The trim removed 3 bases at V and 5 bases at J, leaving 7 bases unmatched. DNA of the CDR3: TGTGCCAGCAGTTATCGACTAGCGGGGTATCAAGATACGCAGTATTTT. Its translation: CASSYRLAGYQDTQYF.

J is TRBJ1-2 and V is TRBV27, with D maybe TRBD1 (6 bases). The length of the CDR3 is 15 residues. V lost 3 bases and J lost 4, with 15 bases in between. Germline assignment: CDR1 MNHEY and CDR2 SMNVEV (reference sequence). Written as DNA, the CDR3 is TGTGCCAGCAGTTTTGGGGCAGGGGTGGGCTATGGCTACACCTTC. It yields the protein CASSFGAGVGYGYTF.

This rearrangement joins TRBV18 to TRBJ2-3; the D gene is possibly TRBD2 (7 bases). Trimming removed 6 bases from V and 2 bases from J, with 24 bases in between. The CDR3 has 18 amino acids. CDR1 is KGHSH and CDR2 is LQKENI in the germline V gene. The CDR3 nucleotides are TGTGCCAGCTCCCCGTCGTTGAGGGGGGGAGAAACCACAGATACGCAGTATTTT. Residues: CASSPSLRGGETTDTQYF. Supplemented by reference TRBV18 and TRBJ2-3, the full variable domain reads NAGVMQNPRHLVRRRGQEARLRCSPMKGHSHVYWYRQLPEEGLKFMVYLQKENIIDESGMPKERFSAEFPKEGPSILRIQQVVRGDSAAYFCASSPSLRGGETTDTQYFGPGTRLTVL.

Here the CDR3 reads CASSPRVGAKNIQYF. The CDR3 nucleotides read TGTGCCAGCAGCCCCAGGGTGGGGGCCAAAAACATTCAGTACTTC. The rearrangement uses TRBV9 and TRBJ2-4, with a possible D match to TRBD1 (5 bases). Trimming cost V 4 bases and J 1 base, with 12 bases left between them. This CDR3 region has 15 residues. From germline, CDR1 is SGDLS and CDR2 YYNGEE.

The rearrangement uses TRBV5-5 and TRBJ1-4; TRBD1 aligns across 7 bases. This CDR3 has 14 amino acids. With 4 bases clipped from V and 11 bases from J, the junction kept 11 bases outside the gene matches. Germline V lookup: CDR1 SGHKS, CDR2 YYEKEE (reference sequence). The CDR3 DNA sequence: TGTGCCAGCAGCCCGACAGGGAGCCCGGGGAAACTGTTTTTT. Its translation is CASSPTGSPGKLFF. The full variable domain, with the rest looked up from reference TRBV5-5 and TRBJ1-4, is DAGVTQSPTHLIKTRGQQVTLRCSPISGHKSVSWYQQVLGQGPQFIFQYYEKEERGRGNFPDRFSARQFPNYSSELNVNALLLGDSALYLCASSPTGSPGKLFFGSGTQLSVL.